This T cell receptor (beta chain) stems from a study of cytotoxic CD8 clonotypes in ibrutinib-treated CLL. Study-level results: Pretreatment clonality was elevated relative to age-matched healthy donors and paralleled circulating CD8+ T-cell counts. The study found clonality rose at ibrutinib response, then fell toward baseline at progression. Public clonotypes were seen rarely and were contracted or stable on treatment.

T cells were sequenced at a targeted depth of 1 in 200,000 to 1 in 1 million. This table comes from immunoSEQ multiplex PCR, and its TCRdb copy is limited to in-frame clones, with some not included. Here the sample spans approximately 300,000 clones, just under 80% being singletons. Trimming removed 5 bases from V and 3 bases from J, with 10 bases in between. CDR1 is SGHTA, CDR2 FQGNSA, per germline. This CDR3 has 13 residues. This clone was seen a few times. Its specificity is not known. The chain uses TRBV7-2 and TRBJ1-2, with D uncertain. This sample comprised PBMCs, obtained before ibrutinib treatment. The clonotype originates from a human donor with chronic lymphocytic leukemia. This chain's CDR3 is CASSPRLDYGYTF. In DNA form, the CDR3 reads TGTGCCAGCAGCCCCAGGCTCGACTATGGCTACACCTTC.